In this sample, the clone carrying this T cell receptor (beta chain) turned up once. The antigen is undetermined. Between the trimmed V and J ends, which lost 5 bases and 0 bases, there was a span of 20 bases. The CDR3 has 18 amino acids. In germline, CDR1 is MNHEY, CDR2 SMNVEV (reference sequence). PCR involved 60 Vbeta and 13 Jbeta primers. Authors' analysis steps: The authors later counted 65 million to 80 million unique TCR beta chains, 8.5 million to 13 million of them shared. Sequenced by immunoSEQ multiplex PCR; TCRdb stores in-frame clones only, minus some. For V, J and clone size, that table is used; D and trimming come from the DNA. The profile covers about 200,000 clones, with around four fifths appearing a single time and roughly 1.6% taken by the ten largest. This sample stems from a study of cytomegalovirus exposure and HLA in healthy donors. General study results and limits: TCR beta chains numbering more than 150 were designated cytomegalovirus-associated.

This chain joins TRBV27 and TRBJ1-5, with TRBD1 as a possible D gene (6 bases). The TCR sequence derives from a man over 45 in good health and CMV-seronegative. The sequenced sample was PBMCs. The CDR3 DNA sequence: TGTGCCAGCAGTCTCAGAAGCGGACAGCTTTATAGCAATCAGCCCCAGCATTTT. It is translated as CASSLRSGQLYSNQPQHF.